These 18 T cell receptor beta chains share one sample of origin, sequenced in a study of T cells in Graves' hyperthyroidism and ophthalmopathy. Amplification of TCR beta CDR3 regions used RNA as the template. The HTBI primer set drove a first-round RT-PCR of the TCR CDR3. TCRdb re-derived calls from the multiplex PCR reads in MiXCR, one entry per CDR3 protein. The sample holds some 400,000 distinct CDR3 sequences, about 19% seen once. Sequencing input: blood. Receptors originate from a woman between 18 and 30 years old with Graves' hyperthyroidism.

This clonotype was seen ten or more times. The rearrangement joins TRBV28 to TRBJ2-2; D not certain. The CDR3 is made up of 16 amino acids. The germline V and J ends were trimmed by 2 bases and 1 base, with 11 bases remaining between them. Per germline, CDR1 MDHEN and CDR2 SYDVKM. CDR3 sequence reads: CASSLATVLNTGELFF. The CDR3 coding sequence is TGTGCCAGCAGTTTAGCAACAGTGCTGAACACCGGGGAGCTGTTTTTT.

Many counts were recorded for this clonotype. Relative to the germline gene, one junction end is altered; a read error may explain this. The CDR3 DNA follows: TGTGCCAGCAGTTTCTCCGGGGGACAGCCCTATGAGCAGTACTTC. Translating it yields CASSFSGGQPYEQYF. This chain joins TRBV6-5 and TRBJ2-7; possibly TRBD1 for D (7 bases). CDR3 length equals 15 residues. In germline, CDR1 is MNHEY, CDR2 SVGAGI.

In this sample, this clonotype turned up many times. This chain links TRBV29-1 with TRBJ1-1; a weak D match, TRBD1 (6 bases). Germline CDR1 reads SQVTM; CDR2 reads ANQGSEA. The CDR3 runs to 13 residues. The CDR3, as DNA: TGCAGTTCCGCAGGGGCAATAAACACTGAAGCTTTCTTT. Its translation: CSSAGAINTEAFF.

This clonotype was seen at least ten times. The J gene is TRBJ2-7, the V gene TRBV6-5; D possibly corresponds to TRBD1 (5 bases). The germline CDR1 and CDR2 sequences are MNHEY and SVGAGI. CDR3 length equals 15 residues. Trimming removed 7 bases from V and 7 bases from J, with 23 bases in between. The CDR3 spells CASTLQGFPAREQYF. CDR3 bases: TGTGCCAGCACCCTTCAGGGATTCCCCGCTAGGGAGCAGTACTTC.

V and J are TRBV20-1 and TRBJ1-5; D gene ambiguous. In germline, CDR1 is DFQATT, CDR2 SNEGSKA (reference sequence). This CDR3 comprises 13 residues. The ends were cut back, 6 bases at V and 5 bases at J, with 14 bases in the middle. The CDR3 sequence: CSATRAVHQPQHF. The CDR3, as DNA: TGCAGTGCCACTAGGGCGGTACATCAGCCCCAGCATTTT.

Ten or more counts support this clonotype. This chain's CDR3 is CASRKTSGRRETQYF. Here the CDR3 DNA reads TGTGCCAGCAGGAAGACTAGCGGGCGAAGAGAGACCCAGTACTTC. The chain has TRBV11-2 and TRBJ2-5; 10 nucleotides match TRBD2. Looked up from germline, CDR1 is SGHAT and CDR2 is FQNNGV. This CDR3 contains 15 residues. Trimming cost V 6 bases and J 4 bases; bases outside gene matches: 8.

This clonotype was detected many times. The chain uses TRBV28 and TRBJ1-5, with 9 bases identical to TRBD1. Per germline, CDR1 MDHEN and CDR2 SYDVKM. This CDR3 is 20 amino acids long. Trimming cost V 1 base and J 4 bases; bases outside gene matches: 17. CDR3: CASSLSVGWTGVGGNQPQHF. CDR3 DNA sequence: TGTGCCAGCAGTTTATCTGTCGGTTGGACAGGGGTCGGGGGGAATCAGCCCCAGCATTTT.

The chain carries TRBV7-9 and TRBJ2-4, with D possibly TRBD1 on 5 matching bases. CDR3 size: 16 residues. Trimming stripped 5 bases from V and 3 bases from J, with 17 bases between. CDR1 and CDR2 (germline): SEHNR, FQNEAQ (reference sequence). This CDR3 reads CASSDPTRASKNIQYF. The CDR3, as DNA: TGTGCCAGCAGCGACCCAACCAGGGCCAGCAAAAACATTCAGTACTTC.

This clonotype was recorded at least ten times. This chain links TRBV5-1 with TRBJ1-1, with a tentative D call TRBD1 (5 bases). This CDR3 has 13 amino acids. Between the trimmed V and J ends, which lost 4 bases and 3 bases, there was a span of 10 bases. From germline, CDR1 is SGHRS and CDR2 YFSETQ. DNA for the CDR3: TGCGCCAGCAGCCCAATGACAGACACTGAAGCTTTCTTT. It codes for CASSPMTDTEAFF.

This clonotype was counted between two and nine times. The chain couples TRBV28 to TRBJ2-2, with a possible D match to TRBD1 (5 bases). CDR3 length: 13 amino acids. Trimming shortened V by 7 bases and J by 1 base, and 7 bases separated the two germline ends. Germline V gene sequence: CDR1 MDHEN, CDR2 SYDVKM. The chain's CDR3 is CASNDRNTGELFF. In nucleotides, the CDR3 is TGTGCCAGCAATGACAGGAACACCGGGGAGCTGTTTTTT.

This clonotype was counted many times. The chain carries TRBV7-9 and TRBJ1-2; 9 bases are a match to TRBD1. From germline, CDR1 is SEHNR and CDR2 FQNEAQ (reference sequence). The trim removed 1 base at V and 8 bases at J, leaving 5 bases unmatched. CDR3 size: 14 residues. The CDR3 loop is CASSLDRGRGGYTF. The CDR3 nucleotides are TGTGCCAGCAGCTTAGACAGGGGGCGAGGCGGCTACACCTTC.

Ten or more counts support this clonotype. The chain recombines TRBV20-1 with TRBJ1-2; no firm D call. V was trimmed by 3 bases and J by 4 bases, leaving 12 bases between them. The CDR3 runs to 13 residues. Germline V lookup: CDR1 DFQATT, CDR2 SNEGSKA (reference sequence). DNA for the CDR3: TGCAGTGCTAGTGTCCAGAGACGCTATGGCTACACCTTC. It encodes CSASVQRRYGYTF.

Ten or more counts support this clonotype. A clone one base away is much larger, so this may be a read error. The J gene is TRBJ2-7, the V gene TRBV6-1; D possibly uses TRBD1 or TRBD2 (5 bases each). Germline V CDR1 and CDR2: MNHNS, SASEGT. The CDR3 consists of 15 residues. The V end lost 4 bases, the J end lost 1 base, and 14 bases lay between the germline ends. CDR3 coding DNA: TGTGCCAGCAGTGGAGCTGACGGGGCTTCCTACGAGCAGTACTTC. It codes for CASSGADGASYEQYF.

The chain links TRBV3-1 to TRBJ2-1; perhaps TRBD2 as D (6 bases). Per germline, CDR1 LGHDT and CDR2 YNNKEL (reference sequence). The CDR3 is made up of 14 amino acids. V was trimmed by 4 bases and J by 4 bases, leaving 11 bases between them. The CDR3 region has the DNA TGTGCCAGCAGCCCAACTAGCCTTTACAATGAGCAGTTCTTC. Protein sequence: CASSPTSLYNEQFF.

The V and J genes are TRBV3-1 and TRBJ2-5, with D tentatively TRBD2 (6 bases). The CDR3 is 15 amino acids. The germline CDR1 and CDR2 sequences are LGHDT and YNNKEL (reference sequence). Trimming took off 2 bases at V and 2 bases at J, with 12 bases between the two ends. CDR3 region: CASSQQTAGQETQYF. CDR3 in DNA: TGTGCCAGCAGCCAACAGACAGCGGGTCAAGAGACCCAGTACTTC.

As for this clonotype: One base away lies a much larger clone, so this may be a sequencing read error. The chain combines TRBV12-3 or TRBV12-4 with TRBJ1-1; no firm D call. The CDR3 extends over 13 amino acids. This CDR3 reads CASSFRAGTESFF. CDR3 sequence (DNA): TGTGCCAGCAGTTTCCGGGCGGGCACTGAATCTTTCTTT.

This clonotype was seen ten or more times. This chain connects TRBV6-1 to TRBJ1-5, with D maybe TRBD1 (6 bases). V shed 1 base and J shed 6 bases, with 19 bases lying between them. Germline CDR1 and CDR2: MNHNS and SASEGT. This CDR3 has 17 amino acids. CDR3 sequence: CASSEDQGRRGGQPQHF. The CDR3 bases are TGTGCCAGCAGTGAAGACCAGGGGCGCAGGGGTGGTCAGCCCCAGCATTTT.

This clonotype showed up many times. The chain couples TRBV6-1 to TRBJ1-2; 9 bases line up with TRBD1. There are 13 residues in the CDR3. V gave up 6 bases and J gave up 8 bases; unmatched junction bases: 7. Germline V gene lookup returns CDR1 MNHNS and CDR2 SASEGT. Here the CDR3 reads CASSSGTGKGYTF. The CDR3 DNA is TGTGCCAGCAGCTCCGGGACAGGGAAAGGCTACACCTTC.